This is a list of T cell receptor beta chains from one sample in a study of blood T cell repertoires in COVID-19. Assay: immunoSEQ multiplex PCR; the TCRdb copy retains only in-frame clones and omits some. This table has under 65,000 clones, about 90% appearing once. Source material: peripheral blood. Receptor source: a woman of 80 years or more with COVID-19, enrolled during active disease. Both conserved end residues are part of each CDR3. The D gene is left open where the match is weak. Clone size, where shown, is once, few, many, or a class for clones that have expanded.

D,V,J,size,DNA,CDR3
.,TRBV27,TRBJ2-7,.,TGTGCCAGCAGTTTGAGGCAACAGGGTGGGGAGCAGTACTTC,CASSLRQQGGEQYF
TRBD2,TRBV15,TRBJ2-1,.,TGTGCCACCAGCAGACTAGCGGGGGGGGTAAATGAGCAGTTCTTC,CATSRLAGGVNEQFF
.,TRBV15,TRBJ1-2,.,TGTGCCACCAGCAGAGATCGCGGGGCCTATGGCTACACCTTC,CATSRDRGAYGYTF
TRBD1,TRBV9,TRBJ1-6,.,TGTGCCAGCCCGAGGACAGGGAATTCACCCCTCCACTTT,CASPRTGNSPLHF
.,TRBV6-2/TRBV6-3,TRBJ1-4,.,TGTGCCAGCAGTGGGGGCCCTAATGAAAAACTGTTTTTT,CASSGGPNEKLFF
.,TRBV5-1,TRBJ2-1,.,TGCGCCAGCAGAAGGGACACGGACTACAATGAGCAGTTCTTC,CASRRDTDYNEQFF
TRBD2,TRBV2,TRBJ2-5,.,TGTGCCAGCAGTGATCGGGCCGAGCGGGGGGTCTGGTGGGAGACCCAGTACTTC,CASSDRAERGVWWETQYF
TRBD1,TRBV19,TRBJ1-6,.,TGTGCCAGTAGTAAGCTGAGACAGGGACGAAATTCACCCCTCCACTTT,CASSKLRQGRNSPLHF
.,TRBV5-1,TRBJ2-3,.,TGCGCCAGCAGCTTTCGAGGGATTAGCACAGATACGCAGTATTTT,CASSFRGISTDTQYF
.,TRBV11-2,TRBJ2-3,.,TGTGCCAGCAGCTTCATCGGGGCAGATACGCAGTATTTT,CASSFIGADTQYF
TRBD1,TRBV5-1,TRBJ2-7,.,TGCGCCAGCAGCTCGACAGGGGATACCTACGAGCAGTACTTC,CASSSTGDTYEQYF
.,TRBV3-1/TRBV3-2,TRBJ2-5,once,TGTGCCAGCAGCCATCTCTCGAGGGAGACCCAGTACTTC,CASSHLSRETQYF
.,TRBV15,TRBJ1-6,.,TGTGCCACCAGCAGCGAGAATTCACCCCTCCACTTT,CATSSENSPLHF
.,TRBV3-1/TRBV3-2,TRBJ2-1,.,TGTGCCAGCAGTCGGACCGGGGGTAGCGCCAACAATGAGCAGTTCTTC,CASSRTGGSANNEQFF
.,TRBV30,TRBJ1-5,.,TGTGCCTGGTCAAGGGGGGGGACCAATCAGCCCCAGCATTTT,CAWSRGGTNQPQHF
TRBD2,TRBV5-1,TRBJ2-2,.,TGCGCCAGCAGCTTGGGACTAGCGGGCCCGGAGCTGTTTTTT,CASSLGLAGPELFF
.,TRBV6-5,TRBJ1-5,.,TGTGCCAGCCGGGTTAGCAATCAGCCCCAGCATTTT,CASRVSNQPQHF
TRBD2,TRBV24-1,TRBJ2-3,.,TGTGCCACCAGTGATGGAGGGTCGGGGGGGGCCGGAGATACGCAGTATTTT,CATSDGGSGGAGDTQYF
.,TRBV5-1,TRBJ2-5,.,TGCGCCAGCACGTTGGCAGGGGTGGCGAACTTTCAAGAGACCCAGTACTTC,CASTLAGVANFQETQYF
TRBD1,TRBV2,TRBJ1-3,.,TGTGCCAGCAGGGCAGGGACAGGTGGAAACACCATATATTTT,CASRAGTGGNTIYF
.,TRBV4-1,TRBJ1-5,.,TGCGCCAGCAGCCACCCCCCGGGGGTCGGAAGCAATCAGCCCCAGCATTTT,CASSHPPGVGSNQPQHF
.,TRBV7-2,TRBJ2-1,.,TGTGCCAGCAGCTTAGCGGGGGCTTACAATGAGCAGTTCTTC,CASSLAGAYNEQFF
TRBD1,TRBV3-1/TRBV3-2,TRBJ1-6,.,TGTGCCAGCAGCCAACGGACAGGAGGATATAATTCACCCCTCCACTTT,CASSQRTGGYNSPLHF
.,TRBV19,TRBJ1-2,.,TGTGCCAGTAGTAGCCCCACAGCTAACTATGGCTACACCTTC,CASSSPTANYGYTF
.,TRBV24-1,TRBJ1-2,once,TGTGCCACCAGTGATTCGGTTCATGGCTACACCTTC,CATSDSVHGYTF
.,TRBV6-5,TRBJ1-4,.,TGTGCCAGCAGTACTAACATTGGCGGTGCTGAAAAACTGTTTTTT,CASSTNIGGAEKLFF
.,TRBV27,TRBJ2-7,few,TGTGCCAGCAGTTCACAGGGCGTTGGATCCGAGCAGTACTTC,CASSSQGVGSEQYF
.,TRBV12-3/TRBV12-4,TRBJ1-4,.,TGTGCCAGCAGCCCCTTTAATGAAAAACTGTTTTTT,CASSPFNEKLFF
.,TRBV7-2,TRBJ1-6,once,TGTGCCAGCAGCTTGAGTCAGGGTGGAAATTCACCCCTCCACTTT,CASSLSQGGNSPLHF
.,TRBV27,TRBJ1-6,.,TGTGCCACCCAACCATTTTCCGTAGGACAAAGGAAGTCACCCCTCCACTTT,CATQPFSVGQRKSPLHF
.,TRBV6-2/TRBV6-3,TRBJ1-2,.,TGTGCCAGCAGTCTCGAGGGGGTCCAGCACTACGCTAACTATGGCTACACCTTC,CASSLEGVQHYANYGYTF
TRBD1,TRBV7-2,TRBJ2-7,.,TGTGCCAGCAGCCCCAGGGACGGGACAGGGTACCACGAGCAGTACTTC,CASSPRDGTGYHEQYF
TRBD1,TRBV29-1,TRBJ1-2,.,TGCAGCGTTGCGAAGGGACAGGGCTATGGCTACACCTTC,CSVAKGQGYGYTF
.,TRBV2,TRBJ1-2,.,TGTGCCAGCAGGACCGGGACACGGGATGGCTACACCTTC,CASRTGTRDGYTF
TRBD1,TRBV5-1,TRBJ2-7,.,TGCGCCAGCAGCCAGGGACAGGGGAGCCACGAGCAGTACTTC,CASSQGQGSHEQYF
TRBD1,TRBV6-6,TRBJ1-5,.,TGTGCCAGCTCCTGGGCAGGGGGCCTCCTTAATCAGCCCCAGCATTTT,CASSWAGGLLNQPQHF